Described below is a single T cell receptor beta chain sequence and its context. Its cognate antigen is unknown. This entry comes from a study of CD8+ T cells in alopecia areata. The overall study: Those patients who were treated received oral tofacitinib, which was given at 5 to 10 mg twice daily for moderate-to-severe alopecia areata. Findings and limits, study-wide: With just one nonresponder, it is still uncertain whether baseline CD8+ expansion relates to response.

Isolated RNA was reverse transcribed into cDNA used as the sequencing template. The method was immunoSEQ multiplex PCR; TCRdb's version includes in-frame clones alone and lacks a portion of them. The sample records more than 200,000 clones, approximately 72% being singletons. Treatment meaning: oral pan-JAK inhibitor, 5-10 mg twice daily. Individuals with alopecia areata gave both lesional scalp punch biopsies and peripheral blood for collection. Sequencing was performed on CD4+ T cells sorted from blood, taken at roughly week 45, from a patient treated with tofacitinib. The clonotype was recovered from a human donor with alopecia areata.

The DNA for the CDR3 is TGTGCCAGCAGCCCAGCAACGCTCGCTGAAGCTTTCTTT. This sequence encodes CASSPATLAEAFF. The chain couples TRBV7-3 to TRBJ1-1; D call uncertain. This CDR3 region has 13 residues. V lost 5 bases and J lost 6, with 13 bases in between. Germline lookup yields CDR1 SGHTA and CDR2 FQGTGA. Together with reference TRBV7-3 and TRBJ1-1, the CDR3 gives the full variable domain: GAGVSQTPSNKVTEKGKYVELRCDPISGHTALYWYRQSLGQGPEFLIYFQGTGAADDSGLPNDRFFAVRPEGSVSTLKIQRTERGDSAVYLCASSPATLAEAFFGQGTRLTVV.